One sample yielded the 16 T cell receptor beta chains listed below, sequenced in a study of identical twins. TCRdb itself ran the 5' RACE reads through MiXCR, one entry per CDR3 protein. In the table there are approximately 600,000 distinct CDR3 sequences, nearly 10% of which are singletons. The same sample was also studied in work on yellow fever vaccine responses in identical twins.

The source material was PBMCs. Every receptor here comes from a woman aged 18-29 years in good health.

At least ten counts were recorded for this clonotype. CDR3 in amino acids: CASSQPRGRDEQYF. The CDR3 bases are TGCGCCAGCAGCCAGCCCAGGGGGCGCGACGAGCAGTACTTC. The rearrangement links TRBV4-1 to TRBJ2-7; 8 bases match TRBD1. The CDR3 is 14 amino acids. The V and J ends lost 3 bases and 5 bases, in that order; junction bases with no gene match: 6. The germline CDR1 and CDR2 sequences are MGHRA and YSYEKL.

This clonotype was seen more than once but under ten times. This sequence joins TRBV5-1 and TRBJ2-7; possible D gene TRBD1, 6 bases. Germline loops: CDR1 SGHRS, CDR2 YFSETQ. V shed 4 bases and J shed 1 base, with 12 bases lying between them. The CDR3 is made up of 14 amino acids. The chain's CDR3 is CASSPQQGSYEQYF. CDR3 DNA sequence: TGCGCCAGCAGCCCTCAACAGGGATCCTACGAGCAGTACTTC.

This clonotype was detected only a few times. In nucleotides, the CDR3 is TGCAGCGTGGTAACAAAGAACACTGAAGCTTTCTTT. Translation: CSVVTKNTEAFF. This chain links TRBV29-1 with TRBJ1-1; D remains ambiguous. The V end was cut by 6 bases, the J end by 1 base, with 9 bases between. The CDR3 runs 12 residues. Germline-derived CDR1 and CDR2 are SQVTM and ANQGSEA.

This clonotype was counted at least ten times. CDR3 amino acids: CASILGQGKSGELFF. The CDR3 DNA reads TGTGCCAGTATCCTGGGACAGGGAAAGTCCGGGGAGCTGTTTTTT. The chain carries TRBV19 and TRBJ2-2, with 9 bases identical to TRBD1. CDR1 and CDR2 from the germline V gene are LNHDA and SQIVND (reference sequence). The CDR3 is 15 amino acids. The junction had 9 bases not matched to a gene; V was cut back by 7 bases and J by 6 bases. Looking up the rest from reference TRBV19 and TRBJ2-2 gives the full variable domain: DGGITQSPKYLFRKEGQNVTLSCEQNLNHDAMYWYRQDPGQGLRLIYYSQIVNDFQKGDIAEGYSVSREKKESFPLTVTSAQKNPTAFYLCASILGQGKSGELFFGEGSRLTVL.

V and J are TRBV4-1 and TRBJ1-1; the D is unclear. CDR1 MGHRA and CDR2 YSYEKL come from the germline V gene. The CDR3 sequence is 15 residues long. Trimming removed 3 bases at V and 7 bases at J, with 18 bases between. The CDR3 DNA reads as TGCGCCAGCAGCCAGGCAGTTCCGACATTGCTTGAAGCTTTCTTT. Translation gives CASSQAVPTLLEAFF.

About this clonotype itself: This clone may be a read error of a much larger clone one base away. The chain uses TRBV6-5 and TRBJ2-2; D uncertain. Germline CDR1 reads MNHEY; CDR2 reads SVGAGI. Deletions cut 6 bases from V and 3 bases from J, with 5 bases between. There are 12 residues in the CDR3. For the CDR3, the DNA is TGTGCCAGCAGGATTTACACCGGGGAGCTGTTTTTT. This encodes CASRIYTGELFF.

This clonotype was recorded a few times. The chain couples TRBV28 to TRBJ2-5; TRBD1 matches at 10 bases. CDR3 length: 15 amino acids. After removal of 6 bases from V and 3 bases from J, the junction contained 7 bases not matched to a gene. CDR1 is MDHEN, CDR2 SYDVKM, per germline. The CDR3 region is CASSRPGQGEETQYF. The CDR3 bases are TGTGCCAGCAGCAGACCCGGACAGGGGGAAGAGACCCAGTACTTC.

This clonotype was recorded at least ten times. The V and J genes are TRBV29-1 and TRBJ2-7, with D tentatively TRBD2 (5 bases). This CDR3 is built from 13 residues. Germline CDR1 is SQVTM and CDR2 is ANQGSEA. Trimming removed 4 bases at V and 6 bases at J, with 16 bases between. The CDR3 DNA is TGCAGCGTTGCCCGATCGGGGATAGCCGAGCAGTACTTC. Its translation is CSVARSGIAEQYF.

The chain recombines TRBV24-1 with TRBJ2-3; D not certain. CDR3 length: 16 residues. The germline CDR1 and CDR2 sequences are KGHDR and SFDVKD. Trimming removed 1 base at V and 4 bases at J, with 14 bases between. The CDR3 DNA reads TGTGCCACCAGTGATTTTTACGGAATACGACCAGATACGCAGTATTTT. Encoded protein: CATSDFYGIRPDTQYF.

The chain is built from TRBV28 and TRBJ1-5; unclear D gene. The germline V gene encodes CDR1 MDHEN and CDR2 SYDVKM. CDR3 length equals 13 residues. Trimming removed 3 bases at V and 0 bases at J, with 3 bases between. DNA for the CDR3: TGTGCCAGCAGTTTTTTTAGCAATCAGCCCCAGCATTTT. Encoded protein: CASSFFSNQPQHF.

V is TRBV11-1 and J is TRBJ2-5, with TRBD2 matching over 15 bases. This CDR3 contains 18 residues. Unmatched junction bases numbered 13, after V lost 6 bases and J lost 5 bases. The germline CDR1 and CDR2 sequences are SGHAT and FQDESV (reference sequence). CDR3 nucleotide sequence: TGTGCCAGCAGGCTTGGTGCCCCGGGACTAGCGGGAGGCGAGACCCAGTACTTC. Amino acid sequence: CASRLGAPGLAGGETQYF.

The rearrangement uses TRBV6-5 and TRBJ2-1; the D call may be TRBD1 or TRBD2 (5 bases each). CDR1 is MNHEY and CDR2 is SVGAGI in the germline V gene. The CDR3 is made up of 14 amino acids. Trimming removed 5 bases from V and 9 bases from J, with 17 bases in between. Written as DNA, the CDR3 is TGTGCCAGCAGTACTCAAAGGGGAGAGAGTGAGCAGTTCTTC. Protein: CASSTQRGESEQFF.

The gene calls are TRBV27 and TRBJ2-4; TRBD2 might be the D (6 bases). V dropped 0 bases and J dropped 4 bases, with 13 bases sitting between them. There are 16 residues in the CDR3. Per germline, CDR1 MNHEY and CDR2 SMNVEV (reference sequence). The CDR3 DNA follows: TGTGCCAGCAGTTTATCGACCCCCGGGGGAAAAAACATTCAGTACTTC. Encoded protein: CASSLSTPGGKNIQYF.

The sample holds a few counts of this clonotype. The chain is built from TRBV2 and TRBJ2-7; 8 bases line up with TRBD1. The germline gives CDR1 SNHLY, CDR2 FYNNEI. This CDR3 has 14 residues. Unmatched junction bases numbered 4, after V lost 5 bases and J lost 1 base. This CDR3 is CASSPGDRSYEQYF. DNA for the CDR3: TGTGCCAGCAGTCCTGGGGACAGGTCCTACGAGCAGTACTTC.

Ten or more counts support this clonotype. This chain uses TRBV20-1 with TRBJ1-1, with a weak D call TRBD1 (5 bases). Germline CDR1 reads DFQATT; CDR2 reads SNEGSKA (reference sequence). With 5 bases removed from V and 4 bases from J, the gap between germline ends came to 14 bases. CDR3 length: 13 amino acids. For the CDR3, the DNA is TGCAGTGCTTCGGGGGAAGGGATCACTGAAGCTTTCTTT. As protein: CSASGEGITEAFF.

This clonotype was counted only a few times. The chain employs TRBV27 and TRBJ2-1, with D unclear. In germline, CDR1 is MNHEY, CDR2 SMNVEV (reference sequence). The germline V and J ends were trimmed by 8 bases and 7 bases, with 9 bases remaining between them. The CDR3 is made up of 11 amino acids. CDR3 sequence reads: CASLSPNEQFF. CDR3 bases: TGTGCCAGCCTTAGCCCGAATGAGCAGTTCTTC.